The rows below give T cell receptor beta chains drawn from one sample of a study of shared clonotypes between healthy human individuals. The method was immunoSEQ multiplex PCR; TCRdb's version includes in-frame clones alone and lacks a portion of them. The data hold more than 2 million clones, with 95% observed a single time. The source material was naive CD4+ T cells sorted from blood. The receptors stem from a man younger than 30 in good health. The CDR3 runs from the conserved cysteine through the conserved F or W. D genes are given only for firm matches. Expanded clones get a size class; other rows say once, few or many, or leave the size out.

V	D	J	size	CDR3	DNA
TRBV7-2	TRBD1	TRBJ2-5	-	CASSTRQGLQETQYF	TGTGCCAGCAGCACACGACAGGGTTTACAAGAGACCCAGTACTTC
TRBV6-5	-	TRBJ1-5	-	CASSSQQGNQPQHF	TGTGCCAGCAGTTCCCAACAGGGCAATCAGCCCCAGCATTTT
TRBV18	TRBD2	TRBJ2-1	-	CASSPLLAGDNEQFF	TGTGCCAGCTCACCACTGCTAGCGGGGGACAATGAGCAGTTCTTC
TRBV5-1	-	TRBJ2-6	-	CASSLGSGANVLTF	TGCGCCAGCAGCTTAGGGTCCGGGGCCAACGTCCTGACTTTC
TRBV7-3	-	TRBJ2-7	few	CASSLSLREQYF	TGTGCCAGCAGCTTATCGTTGAGGGAGCAGTACTTC
TRBV11-2	-	TRBJ2-7	once	CASSLSQGPSYEQYF	TGTGCCAGCAGCTTATCCCAAGGCCCATCCTACGAGCAGTACTTC
TRBV19	-	TRBJ1-5	-	CASSIDRGIHQPQHF	TGTGCCAGTAGTATAGATCGGGGGATACATCAGCCCCAGCATTTT
TRBV4-1	-	TRBJ2-6	-	CASSQVGSGANVLTF	TGCGCCAGCAGCCAGGTTGGCTCTGGGGCCAACGTCCTGACTTTC
TRBV30	-	TRBJ2-7	-	CAWSVPASGNEQYF	TGTGCCTGGAGTGTACCGGCCAGTGGGAACGAGCAGTACTTC
TRBV15	-	TRBJ1-3	-	CATSRDLRQVSGNTIYF	TGTGCCACCAGCAGAGATCTAAGGCAGGTCTCTGGAAACACCATATATTTT
TRBV6-6	-	TRBJ1-1	-	CASNRADNTEAFF	TGTGCCAGCAATAGGGCAGACAACACTGAAGCTTTCTTT
TRBV14	TRBD1	TRBJ1-1	-	CASSQATGAEAFF	TGTGCCAGCAGCCAAGCCACAGGGGCTGAAGCTTTCTTT
TRBV12-5	TRBD1	TRBJ1-1	-	CASGLQTGGPMGTEAFF	TGTGCTAGTGGCCTCCAGACAGGGGGCCCGATGGGGACTGAAGCTTTCTTT
TRBV10-2	TRBD1	TRBJ1-5	-	CASSESMGTGNVYPQHF	TGCGCCAGCAGTGAGTCAATGGGGACAGGGAATGTTTATCCCCAGCATTTT
TRBV6-1	-	TRBJ2-7	-	CASSAQGNEQYF	TGTGCCAGCAGTGCCCAGGGGAATGAGCAGTACTTC
TRBV5-4	-	TRBJ2-2	-	CASSLDPGINTGELFF	TGTGCCAGCAGCTTGGATCCGGGGATCAACACCGGGGAGCTGTTTTTT
TRBV27	-	TRBJ1-6	-	CASSFQQVNSPLHF	TGTGCCAGCAGTTTCCAACAGGTGAATTCACCCCTCCACTTT
TRBV6-1	-	TRBJ1-1	-	CASSEDPGNTEAFF	TGTGCCAGCAGTGAAGATCCCGGGAACACTGAAGCTTTCTTT
TRBV28	-	TRBJ2-2	-	CASSSFMSVGTGELFF	TGTGCCAGCAGTTCCTTTATGTCTGTAGGCACCGGGGAGCTGTTTTTT
TRBV28	-	TRBJ1-5	-	CASYGPLNQPQHF	TGTGCCAGCTACGGCCCTCTAAACCAGCCCCAGCATTTT
TRBV9	-	TRBJ2-2	-	CASSVDRVGTGELFF	TGTGCCAGCAGCGTAGACAGGGTCGGGACCGGGGAGCTGTTTTTT
TRBV6-6	-	TRBJ2-7	-	CASTLLGGFSSYEQYF	TGTGCCAGCACTTTACTAGGGGGGTTCTCTTCCTACGAGCAGTACTTC
TRBV6-6	-	TRBJ1-5	-	CASRGQNNQPQHF	TGTGCCAGCAGAGGACAGAACAATCAGCCCCAGCATTTT
TRBV29-1	TRBD2	TRBJ2-7	-	CSVGTSGRSVYEQYF	TGCAGCGTTGGGACTAGCGGGAGGTCTGTCTACGAGCAGTACTTC
TRBV6-5	-	TRBJ1-5	-	CASSSGSGSNQPQHF	TGTGCCAGCAGTTCAGGGTCAGGGAGCAATCAGCCCCAGCATTTT
TRBV6-1	TRBD1	TRBJ2-5	-	CASSEARDRVLRETQYF	TGTGCCAGCAGTGAAGCCCGGGACAGGGTCTTGAGAGAGACCCAGTACTTC
TRBV30	-	TRBJ1-6	-	CAWSQARDSPLHF	TGTGCCTGGAGTCAGGCCAGGGATTCACCCCTCCACTTT
TRBV19	TRBD2	TRBJ2-3	-	CASSRAGAGEDTQYF	TGTGCCAGTAGCCGCGCGGGAGCGGGTGAAGATACGCAGTATTTT
TRBV5-1	-	TRBJ2-5	once	CASSLFGSETQYF	TGCGCCAGCAGCCTCTTCGGTTCAGAGACCCAGTACTTC
TRBV5-1	-	TRBJ2-7	once	CASSLRGTEQYF	TGCGCCAGCAGCTTGAGGGGAACCGAGCAGTACTTC
TRBV7-6	-	TRBJ2-2	-	CASSSHRGLNTGELFF	TGTGCCAGCAGCTCCCATCGGGGGCTCAACACCGGGGAGCTGTTTTTT
TRBV7-2	-	TRBJ2-4	-	CASSLSGTGKNIQYF	TGTGCCAGCAGCTTAAGCGGGACAGGCAAAAACATTCAGTACTTC
TRBV18	TRBD1	TRBJ1-3	-	CASSQNRQGSGNTIYF	TGTGCCAGCTCTCAAAACAGACAGGGCTCTGGAAACACCATATATTTT